This T cell receptor beta chain was documented in a study of control samples from healthy donors and cancer patients. Germline V gives CDR1 KGHDR, CDR2 SFDVKD. V lost 9 bases to trimming and J lost 4 bases; unmatched junction nucleotides: 4. This CDR3 comprises 13 residues. Libraries were prepared by immunoSEQ multiplex PCR; TCRdb keeps only in-frame clonotypes and omits some of them. The sample includes roughly 100,000 clones, roughly 86% of them seen just once. Material for sequencing was blood. The chain links TRBV24-1 to TRBJ2-2; TRBD2 aligns across 7 bases. This clonotype was sampled from a woman between 50 and 59 years old in good health. The CDR3 sequence is CATGEGGTGELFF. The CDR3 coding sequence is TGTGCCACCGGGGAGGGTGGCACCGGGGAGCTGTTTTTT.